The T cell receptor (beta chain) described here comes from a study of spatial heterogeneity in lung cancer. Described time point: sample taken at primary tumor resection. Whole RNA, which was extracted from tumor, nontumor lung tissue or frozen PBMC, was sequenced without any cell sorting. In TCRdb, the 5' RACE reads were re-called with MiXCR into one record per CDR3 protein. Among about 6,900 distinct CDR3 sequences listed, about 4% were seen once. About this clonotype itself: The junction shows a germline mismatch at one end, possibly a read error.

The germline V gene encodes CDR1 SNHLY and CDR2 FYNNEI. The CDR3 contains 15 residues. Sequenced material: normal lung tissue next to the tumor, taken at surgery. This receptor was identified in a female donor with early-stage non-small cell lung cancer. The chain employs TRBV2 and TRBJ2-1; 9 nucleotides agree with TRBD2. Here the CDR3 DNA reads TGTGTCAGCAGTGAGCGGGGGGCGGAATACAATGAGCAGTTCTTC. Translated: CVSSERGAEYNEQFF.